This is a list of T cell receptor beta chains from one sample in a study of CD8+CD57+ T cells in acquired aplastic anemia. MiXCR, run by TCRdb on the reads, gives a single entry per CDR3 protein. The sample includes some 150,000 distinct CDR3 sequences, around half of them seen just once. The sequenced material came from sorted CD4+, CD8+, or CD8+CD57+ T cells (not recorded which) from PBMCs. The receptors come from a human donor with aplastic anemia. CDR3s include the opening cysteine and the closing phenylalanine or tryptophan. D genes are given only for firm matches. Only some rows state a clone size, as once, few, many or a class for expanded clones.

D	length	size	V	J	DNA	CDR3
TRBD1	16	once	TRBV7-3	TRBJ1-3	TGTGCCAGCAGCTTAACTGGGACAGGGGCTGGAAACACCATATATTTT	CASSLTGTGAGNTIYF
-	14	few	TRBV20-1	TRBJ1-2	TGCAGTGCCACCGTCGGGACGGCCGCCTATGGCTACACCTTC	CSATVGTAAYGYTF
-	13	-	TRBV6-2/TRBV6-3	TRBJ1-1	TGTGCCAGCAGTTGGAATGAGAACACTGAAGCTTTCTTT	CASSWNENTEAFF
-	16	many	TRBV24-1	TRBJ2-5	TGTGCCACCAGTGATTTAGCTGGTCCGTACCAAGAGACCCAGTACTTC	CATSDLAGPYQETQYF
-	14	many	TRBV4-1	TRBJ2-7	TGCGCCAGCAGCCAAGTTGGCAGATTCTACGAGCAGTACTTC	CASSQVGRFYEQYF
TRBD2	15	many	TRBV7-8	TRBJ2-7	TGTGCCAGCAGCTTAGGGTCTAGCGGGCCGTACGAGCAGTACTTC	CASSLGSSGPYEQYF
TRBD1	13	-	TRBV20-1	TRBJ2-5	TGCAGTGCCAGGACAGGCGCCGAAGAGACCCAGTACTTC	CSARTGAEETQYF
TRBD1	14	few	TRBV2	TRBJ2-3	TGTGCCAGCGTACGAGGACAGGGCACAGATACGCAGTATTTT	CASVRGQGTDTQYF
TRBD2	14	many	TRBV6-5	TRBJ2-1	TGTGCCAGCAGTTACCGGGAGGGGCACAATGAGCAGTTCTTC	CASSYREGHNEQFF
-	14	few	TRBV15	TRBJ2-1	TGTGCCACCAGCAGGCGGCGGGAATACAATGAGCAGTTCTTC	CATSRRREYNEQFF
TRBD1	14	-	TRBV2	TRBJ1-1	TGTGCCAGCATTCCACAGGGGGCAGGTACTGAAGCTTTCTTT	CASIPQGAGTEAFF
-	17	-	TRBV11-2	TRBJ1-6	TGTGCCAGCAGCTCAACCCCCGGACAGAACTATAATTCACCCCTCCACTTT	CASSSTPGQNYNSPLHF
-	14	few	TRBV27	TRBJ1-1	TGTGCCAGCAGTTCGGACAGTATGAACACTGAAGCTTTCTTT	CASSSDSMNTEAFF
-	11	-	TRBV29-1	TRBJ2-2	TGCAGCGCCGGGAACACCGGGGAGCTGTTTTTT	CSAGNTGELFF
TRBD1	18	many	TRBV11-2	TRBJ2-7	TGTGCCAGCAGCCCCGGCCGGACAGGGGATTTTCCTGGGTACGAGCAGTACTTC	CASSPGRTGDFPGYEQYF
TRBD2	17	-	TRBV15	TRBJ2-7	TGTGCCACCAGCAGAGATAGGGCGGGAGGGGGGTCCTACGAGCAGTACTTC	CATSRDRAGGGSYEQYF
-	13	few	TRBV19	TRBJ1-1	TGTGCCAGTAGTGAGGGGATGAACACTGAAGCTTTCTTT	CASSEGMNTEAFF
-	15	few	TRBV24-1	TRBJ1-5	TGTGCCACCAGTGATCCTAAGGGCTCTGGGCAGCCCCAGCATTTT	CATSDPKGSGQPQHF
-	14	once	TRBV10-3	TRBJ1-5	TGTGCCATCAGTGTGGTCCAGCAAGGACAGCCCCAGCATTTT	CAISVVQQGQPQHF
TRBD1	15	few	TRBV7-2	TRBJ2-2	TGTGTCAGCAGTTCTCAGGGGGCCAGCACCGGGGAGCTGTTTTTT	CVSSSQGASTGELFF
-	15	-	TRBV20-1	TRBJ2-6	TGCAGTGCTAGATCCGGGGTGGCCGGGGCCAACGTCCTGACTTTC	CSARSGVAGANVLTF